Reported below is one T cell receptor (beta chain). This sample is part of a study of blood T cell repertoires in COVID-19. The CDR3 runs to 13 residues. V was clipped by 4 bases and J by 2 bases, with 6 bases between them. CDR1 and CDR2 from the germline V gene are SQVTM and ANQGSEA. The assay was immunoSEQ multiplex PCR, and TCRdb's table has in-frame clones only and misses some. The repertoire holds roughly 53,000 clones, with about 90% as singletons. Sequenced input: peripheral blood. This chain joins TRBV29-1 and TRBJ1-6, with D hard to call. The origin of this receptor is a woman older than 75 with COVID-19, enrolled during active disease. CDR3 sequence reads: CSVVPTYNSPLHF. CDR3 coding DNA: TGCAGCGTTGTCCCCACCTATAATTCACCCCTCCACTTT.